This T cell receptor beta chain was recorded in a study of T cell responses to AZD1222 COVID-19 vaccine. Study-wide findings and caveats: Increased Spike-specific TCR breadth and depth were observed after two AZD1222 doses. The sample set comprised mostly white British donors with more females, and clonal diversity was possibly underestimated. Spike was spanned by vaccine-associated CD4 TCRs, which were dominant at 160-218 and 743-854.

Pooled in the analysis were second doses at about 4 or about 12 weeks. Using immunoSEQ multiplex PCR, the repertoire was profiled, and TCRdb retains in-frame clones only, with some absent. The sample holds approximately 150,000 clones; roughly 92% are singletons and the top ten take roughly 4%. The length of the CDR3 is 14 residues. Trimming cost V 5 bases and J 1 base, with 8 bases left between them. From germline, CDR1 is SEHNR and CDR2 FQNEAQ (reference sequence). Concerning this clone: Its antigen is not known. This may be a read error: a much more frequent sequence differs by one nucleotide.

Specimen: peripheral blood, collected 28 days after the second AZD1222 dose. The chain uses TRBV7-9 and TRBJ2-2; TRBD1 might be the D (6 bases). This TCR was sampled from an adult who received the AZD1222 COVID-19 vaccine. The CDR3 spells CASSTGQNTGELFF. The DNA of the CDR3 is TGTGCCAGCAGCACGGGACAGAACACCGGGGAGCTGTTTTTT.